This T cell receptor beta chain derives from a study of OX40 agonist ivuxolimab in advanced cancers. The wider study: Ivuxolimab was delivered to patients intravenously every 2 weeks at doses spanning 0.01 to 10 mg/kg. Findings and caveats of the study: Expanded clones tended on average to be more numerous among CD8+ T cells than CD4+. Clonal expansion from baseline to week 6 occurred in both CD4+ and CD8+ T cells.

With respect to this clone: Its antigen remains unidentified.

Sequencing used immunoSEQ multiplex PCR; TCRdb keeps in-frame clones, though not all of them. Among fewer than 85,000 clones listed, just over 85% were seen once. A history of autoimmune disease or systemic immunosuppression excluded patients. The germline gives CDR1 SNHLY, CDR2 FYNNEI. There are 16 residues in the CDR3. V was pared by 8 bases and J by 5 bases, with 24 bases between. This receptor was taken from an adult with an advanced solid tumor such as melanoma, head and neck, liver or kidney cancer. Sequenced material: CD4+ or CD8+ T cells sorted from blood, taken in a trial of the OX40 agonist ivuxolimab. The V call is TRBV2, the J call TRBJ1-1; no definite D call. The DNA of the CDR3 is TGTGCCAGCCCTGAAACGTCCCTAAGCAGCTGGACTGAAGCTTTCTTT. Translated, it gives CASPETSLSSWTEAFF.